This TCR beta chain was identified during a study of T cells in Graves' hyperthyroidism and ophthalmopathy. CDR3 size: 15 residues. Per the germline V gene, CDR1 is SGDLS and CDR2 is YYNGEE. V lost 0 bases and J lost 4; bases outside the gene matches: 3. RNA transcripts served as the template for amplifying TCR beta CDR3 regions. An initial round of RT-PCR targeting the TCR CDR3 relied on the HTBI primer set. Via MiXCR, TCRdb re-called the multiplex PCR reads, giving one row per CDR3 protein. The sample has hundreds of thousands of distinct CDR3 sequences; about a sixth are singletons. As concerns this clonotype: Antigen specificity is unknown.

General study findings and limits: Progression to ophthalmopathy was predicted a median of approximately seven months early.

The study defined stable Graves' hyperthyroidism as no ophthalmopathy progression within 18 months. For the diagnoses, clinical symptoms, serum thyroxine and TRAb, thyroid ultrasound and orbital computed tomography were used. PBMCs were derived from roughly 10 ml fresh peripheral blood. The receptor was isolated from a woman in her 30s with Graves' hyperthyroidism. Sequencing input: blood. The chain couples TRBV9 to TRBJ2-1; TRBD2 matches 8 bases. DNA for the CDR3: TGTGCCAGCAGCGTAGCCCTAGCGGGTTACAATGAGCAGTTCTTC. Amino acid sequence: CASSVALAGYNEQFF.